This T cell receptor (beta chain) appears in the sequencing data of a study of blood T cell repertoires in COVID-19. In the original processing: Amplification of reference gene primers was used by the study to estimate nucleated cell counts. Data came from immunoSEQ multiplex PCR; TCRdb stores just in-frame clones and leaves some out. Clonal size and the V and J genes are those of that table, whereas D and trimming came from the DNA. The sample contains approximately 330,000 clones, approximately 86% of which appear only once. Losses at the gene ends were 5 bases for V and 4 bases for J; bases not matched to a gene: 5. From germline, CDR1 is MNHEY and CDR2 SVGEGT. This CDR3 is built from 16 residues. A remark on this clone: The sample has other DNA sequences that encode this CDR3 too.

The chain is built from TRBV6-2 or TRBV6-3 and TRBJ2-3; 14 bases are a match to TRBD2. The sequenced material came from PBMCs or T cells enriched from blood (not recorded which). This clonotype was obtained from a woman aged 40 to 50 with acute COVID-19. CDR3 in amino acids: CASSRLAGGPSDTQYF. The CDR3 DNA follows: TGTGCCAGCAGTAGACTAGCGGGAGGGCCCTCAGATACGCAGTATTTT.